The 28 T cell receptor beta chains listed next were all sequenced from one sample in a study of cytomegalovirus exposure and HLA in healthy donors. Sequencing used immunoSEQ multiplex PCR; TCRdb keeps in-frame clones, though not all of them. The sample lists about 160,000 clones, around nine tenths occurring once. The sequenced sample consisted of PBMCs. The receptors shown here come from a man aged 18 to 29 in good health and CMV-seropositive.

This clone was seen once. This chain uses TRBV6-5 with TRBJ2-3; 7 bases are shared with TRBD1. The CDR3 length is 13 residues. Unmatched junction bases numbered 3, after V lost 3 bases and J lost 6 bases. The germline CDR1 and CDR2 sequences are MNHEY and SVGAGI. The CDR3 region is CASSYQQGDTQYF. Written as DNA, the CDR3 is TGTGCCAGCAGTTATCAACAGGGGGATACGCAGTATTTT.

This chain uses TRBV6-4 with TRBJ1-1, with 12 positions matching TRBD1. CDR3 length: 14 amino acids. Germline V gives CDR1 MRHNA, CDR2 SNTAGT. V trimming: 6 bases; J trimming: 7 bases; junction bases outside the gene matches: 6. CDR3 coding DNA: TGTGCCAGCAGCCCGGGACAGGGGGCGAGTGAAGCTTTCTTT. It codes for CASSPGQGASEAFF.

This clone was observed a single time. This chain links TRBV11-2 with TRBJ2-3; TRBD2 is a possible D gene (6 bases). The CDR3 spans 16 residues. Per the germline V gene, CDR1 is SGHAT and CDR2 is FQNNGV. Trimming took off 3 bases at V and 1 base at J, with 14 bases between the two ends. The CDR3 region has the DNA TGTGCCAGCAGCTTTCTGGGGGGTCTCGGCACAGATACGCAGTATTTT. It translates to CASSFLGGLGTDTQYF.

The rearrangement links TRBV7-3 to TRBJ2-1; maybe TRBD2 (6 bases). This CDR3 contains 15 residues. The germline V and J ends were trimmed by 1 base and 0 bases, with 7 bases remaining between them. Germline V gene data show CDR1 as SGHTA and CDR2 as FQGTGA. CDR3 coding DNA: TGTGCCAGCAGCTTAATAGCGGACTCCTACAATGAGCAGTTCTTC. Residues: CASSLIADSYNEQFF.

This clone came up a few times. This CDR3 reads CASTKDRRTNYGYTF. The CDR3 DNA reads as TGTGCCAGTACGAAGGACAGGAGAACTAACTATGGCTACACCTTC. The chain joins TRBV19 to TRBJ1-2; 7 nucleotides align to TRBD1. CDR3 length: 15 residues. Trimming cost V 7 bases and J 0 bases; bases outside gene matches: 8. From germline, CDR1 is LNHDA and CDR2 SQIVND (reference sequence).

This chain joins TRBV7-9 and TRBJ2-7; D possibly corresponds to TRBD1 (6 bases). This CDR3 contains 15 residues. CDR1 and CDR2 from the germline V gene are SEHNR and FQNEAQ (reference sequence). The V end lost 1 base, the J end lost 2 bases, and 12 bases lay between the germline ends. The CDR3 sequence: CASSLEGAGAYEQYF. CDR3 DNA: TGTGCCAGCAGCTTAGAGGGTGCAGGGGCCTACGAGCAGTACTTC.

V and J are TRBV27 and TRBJ2-1; tentative D call: TRBD2 (5 bases). Germline values: CDR1 MNHEY, CDR2 SMNVEV (reference sequence). V lost 10 bases, J lost 5 bases, and 15 bases lay in between. This CDR3 is built from 13 residues. CDR3 coding DNA: TGTGCCATTCTGGACTTAAACCACAATGAGCAGTTCTTC. This codes for CAILDLNHNEQFF.

The CDR3 bases are TGTGCCAGTACCCTAGGCGGGAGCCCATACGGAAACACCATATATTTT. Translating it yields CASTLGGSPYGNTIYF. This rearrangement joins TRBV19 to TRBJ1-3; no firm D call. This CDR3 region has 16 residues. Trimming removed 7 bases at V and 4 bases at J, with 20 bases between. Germline V gives CDR1 LNHDA, CDR2 SQIVND (reference sequence). The full variable domain, its missing parts supplied by reference TRBV19 and TRBJ1-3, is DGGITQSPKYLFRKEGQNVTLSCEQNLNHDAMYWYRQDPGQGLRLIYYSQIVNDFQKGDIAEGYSVSREKKESFPLTVTSAQKNPTAFYLCASTLGGSPYGNTIYFGEGSWLTVV.

The chain uses TRBV29-1 and TRBJ2-7, with 7 bases fitting TRBD1. The CDR3 has 15 residues. V shed 4 bases, J shed 1 base, and the junction held 10 bases outside the gene matches. CDR1 is SQVTM and CDR2 is ANQGSEA in the germline V gene. The CDR3 bases are TGCAGCGTTGGAAATACCGGGACAGAGTCCTACGAGCAGTACTTC. Its protein product is CSVGNTGTESYEQYF.

This chain joins TRBV2 and TRBJ1-1, with D unresolved. This CDR3 is 11 amino acids long. Germline CDR1 is SNHLY and CDR2 is FYNNEI. V lost 6 bases and J lost 6, with 8 bases in between. CDR3 bases: TGTGCCAGCAGGAGGGAGGCTGAAGCTTTCTTT. Protein sequence: CASRREAEAFF.

The V and J genes are TRBV19 and TRBJ2-3; D perhaps matches TRBD2 (6 bases). V dropped 7 bases and J dropped 0 bases, with 8 bases sitting between them. In germline, CDR1 is LNHDA, CDR2 SQIVND (reference sequence). CDR3 size: 13 residues. In DNA form, the CDR3 reads TGTGCCAGTAATCGGGAGAGCACAGATACGCAGTATTTT. This sequence encodes CASNRESTDTQYF.

The chain uses TRBV2 and TRBJ2-7, with TRBD1 matching over 7 bases. Germline trimming cut 3 bases from V and 0 bases from J; bases unmatched to any gene: 8. The CDR3 consists of 16 residues. Germline V lookup: CDR1 SNHLY, CDR2 FYNNEI. CDR3 sequence (DNA): TGTGCCAGCAGTGAGGCTAACAGGGGTCCCTCCTACGAGCAGTACTTC. This encodes CASSEANRGPSYEQYF.

The genes are TRBV21-1 and TRBJ2-3; the listed D gene, TRBD1, was not tested against the DNA. TRBV21-1 is recorded as a pseudogene. This CDR3 comprises 15 residues. The CDR3 region is CASSRDKMFTDTQYF. The CDR3 DNA follows: TGTGCCAGCAGCAGGGACAAGATGTTCACAGATACGCAGTATTTT.

The V gene is TRBV2, the J gene TRBJ2-1; D gene ambiguous. Germline loops: CDR1 SNHLY, CDR2 FYNNEI. The CDR3 length is 13 residues. Trimming stripped 6 bases from V and 0 bases from J, with 6 bases between. The CDR3: CASRGSSYNEQFF. CDR3 coding DNA: TGTGCCAGCAGGGGCAGCTCCTACAATGAGCAGTTCTTC.

The V and J genes are TRBV5-1 and TRBJ2-7; no clear D gene. V was shortened by 0 bases and J by 3 bases, with 10 bases between the two germline ends. Germline V gene data show CDR1 as SGHRS and CDR2 as YFSETQ. The CDR3 is 14 residues long. The CDR3 sequence: CASSLDSRRYEQYF. The CDR3 DNA sequence: TGCGCCAGCAGCTTGGACTCCAGGCGCTACGAGCAGTACTTC.

The chain couples TRBV6-5 to TRBJ1-5; the D is unclear. The CDR3 totals 14 residues. The V end lost 2 bases, the J end lost 5 bases, and 10 bases lay between the germline ends. Germline values: CDR1 MNHEY, CDR2 SVGAGI. The CDR3 nucleotides read TGTGCCAGCAGTTACGGGGAGAGGGATCAGCCCCAGCATTTT. Translating gives CASSYGERDQPQHF.

V is TRBV7-6 and J is TRBJ2-3, with a weak D call TRBD1 (5 bases). V lost 1 base and J lost 3, with 20 bases in between. The CDR3 has 18 amino acids. CDR1 SGHVS and CDR2 FNYEAQ come from the germline V gene. CDR3 protein: CASSLGGNGVAGTDTQYF. In DNA form, the CDR3 reads TGTGCCAGCAGCTTAGGGGGCAATGGAGTAGCAGGGACAGATACGCAGTATTTT.

This clone appeared once. The V and J genes are TRBV5-1 and TRBJ2-1; 8 bases are a match to TRBD2. Trimming cost V 4 bases and J 6 bases; bases outside gene matches: 9. The germline V gene has CDR1 SGHRS and CDR2 YFSETQ. The CDR3 contains 15 residues. DNA for the CDR3: TGCGCCAGCAGCCCCGGGGGGCGGGAGGTCAATGAGCAGTTCTTC. This translates into CASSPGGREVNEQFF.

This clone was counted only a few times. The chain recombines TRBV6-1 with TRBJ1-2; D gene ambiguous. The length of the CDR3 is 14 residues. V was trimmed by 3 bases and J by 0 bases, leaving 8 bases between them. Germline values: CDR1 MNHNS, CDR2 SASEGT. CDR3 residues: CASSEAPTNYGYTF. CDR3 coding DNA: TGTGCCAGCAGTGAGGCACCCACTAACTATGGCTACACCTTC.

The chain couples TRBV11-3 to TRBJ2-2, with 8 positions matching TRBD2. The CDR3 is 14 residues long. Germline CDR1 reads SGHNT; CDR2 reads YENEEA. J was trimmed by 6 bases and V by 5 bases; bases with no gene match: 5. The CDR3 DNA follows: TGTGCCAGCAGCGTAGGACTAGCCCCCGGGGAGCTGTTTTTT. Protein product: CASSVGLAPGELFF.

This chain connects TRBV28 to TRBJ2-2; 8 bases align to TRBD2. Per germline, CDR1 MDHEN and CDR2 SYDVKM. V lost 6 bases to trimming and J lost 6 bases; unmatched junction nucleotides: 18. The CDR3 totals 18 residues. The CDR3 nucleotides read TGTGCCAGCAGCTCGGACACAGCGGGAGCTATTTTCCCCGGGGAGCTGTTTTTT. Translated: CASSSDTAGAIFPGELFF.

The chain employs TRBV5-1 and TRBJ2-7; TRBD2 matches 10 bases. Losses at the gene ends were 4 bases for V and 2 bases for J; bases not matched to a gene: 12. There are 17 residues in the CDR3. Germline V CDR1 and CDR2: SGHRS, YFSETQ. CDR3 sequence: CASSPWTRSGRTYEQYF. In nucleotides, the CDR3 is TGCGCCAGCAGCCCGTGGACCCGTAGCGGGAGGACCTACGAGCAGTACTTC.

V usage is TRBV5-1 and J usage is TRBJ2-1; 9 bases map to TRBD2. The J segment lost 5 bases and the V segment lost 0 bases, leaving 3 bases of the junction unmatched. The CDR3 spans 15 residues. Looked up from germline, CDR1 is SGHRS and CDR2 is YFSETQ. The CDR3 coding sequence is TGCGCCAGCAGCTTGGTCCTAGCGGGACACAATGAGCAGTTCTTC. Translated, it gives CASSLVLAGHNEQFF.

The chain employs TRBV5-8 and TRBJ2-7; possible D gene TRBD2, 6 bases. Germline V CDR1 and CDR2: SGHTS, YDEGEE. This CDR3 has 16 residues. V lost 5 bases and J lost 1, with 19 bases in between. CDR3 coding DNA: TGTGCCAGCAGAGGAGGGAGAGGAGGGGATTCCTACGAGCAGTACTTC. Translated: CASRGGRGGDSYEQYF.

J is TRBJ2-1 and V is TRBV10-1, with a tentative D call TRBD1 (6 bases). Trimming took 3 bases from V and 8 from J, leaving 23 bases between them. This CDR3 has 17 amino acids. Germline lookup yields CDR1 WNHNN and CDR2 SYGVQD (reference sequence). CDR3 loop: CASSEGWGRDTRDEQFF. The CDR3 DNA follows: TGCGCCAGCAGTGAAGGTTGGGGGCGAGATACACGCGATGAGCAGTTCTTC.

The rearrangement links TRBV6-1 to TRBJ2-1; D is unclear. The CDR3 length is 12 residues. Germline V gives CDR1 MNHNS, CDR2 SASEGT. Trimming took off 7 bases at V and 6 bases at J, with 10 bases between the two ends. The CDR3 coding sequence is TGTGCCAGCACGCTAGTCGGCAATGAGCAGTTCTTC. It yields the protein CASTLVGNEQFF.

The chain has TRBV19 and TRBJ2-1; 10 bases map to TRBD2. The germline V gene encodes CDR1 LNHDA and CDR2 SQIVND (reference sequence). Germline trimming cut 5 bases from V and 3 bases from J; bases unmatched to any gene: 10. The CDR3 totals 17 residues. The CDR3 DNA follows: TGTGCCAGTAGTCCAAGACTAGCGGGCGTCTTCTACAATGAGCAGTTCTTC. Its translation: CASSPRLAGVFYNEQFF.

The chain has TRBV2 and TRBJ2-6, with 8 bases fitting TRBD1. V lost 10 bases to trimming and J lost 0 bases; unmatched junction nucleotides: 8. The CDR3 is 16 residues long. Germline V lookup: CDR1 SNHLY, CDR2 FYNNEI. The CDR3 protein is CAIRDRYNSGANVLTF. CDR3 DNA sequence: TGTGCCATCCGGGACAGGTATAACTCTGGGGCCAACGTCCTGACTTTC.